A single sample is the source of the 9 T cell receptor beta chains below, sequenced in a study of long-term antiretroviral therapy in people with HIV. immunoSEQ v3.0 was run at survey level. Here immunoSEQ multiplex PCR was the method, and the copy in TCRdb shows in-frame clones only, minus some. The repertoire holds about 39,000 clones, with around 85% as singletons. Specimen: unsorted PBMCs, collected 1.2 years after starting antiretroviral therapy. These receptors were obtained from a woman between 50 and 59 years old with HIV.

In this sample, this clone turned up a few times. CDR3 loop: CASSQYSGTVDNQPQHF. CDR3 DNA sequence: TGCGCCAGCAGCCAATATTCCGGGACAGTGGATAATCAGCCCCAGCATTTT. The J gene is TRBJ1-5, the V gene TRBV4-1, with TRBD1 identical over 7 bases. This CDR3 has 17 residues. CDR1 is MGHRA and CDR2 is YSYEKL in the germline V gene. The trim removed 2 bases at V and 4 bases at J, leaving 11 bases unmatched.

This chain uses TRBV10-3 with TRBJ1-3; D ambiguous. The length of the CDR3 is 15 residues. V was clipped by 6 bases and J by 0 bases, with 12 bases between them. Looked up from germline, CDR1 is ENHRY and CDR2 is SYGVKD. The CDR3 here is CAISQDTSSGNTIYF. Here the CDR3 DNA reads TGTGCCATCAGCCAAGACACTAGCTCTGGAAACACCATATATTTT.

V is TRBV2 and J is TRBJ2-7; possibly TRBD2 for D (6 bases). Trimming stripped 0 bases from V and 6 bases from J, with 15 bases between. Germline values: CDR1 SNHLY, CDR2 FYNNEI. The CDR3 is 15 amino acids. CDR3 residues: CASSEATLGGSEQYF. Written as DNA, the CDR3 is TGTGCCAGCAGTGAAGCCACCCTCGGAGGGTCCGAGCAGTACTTC.

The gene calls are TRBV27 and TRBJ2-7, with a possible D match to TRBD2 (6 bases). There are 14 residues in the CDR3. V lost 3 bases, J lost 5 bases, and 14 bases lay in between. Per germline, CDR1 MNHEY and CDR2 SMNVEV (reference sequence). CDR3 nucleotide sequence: TGTGCCAGCAGTTTGAGAAGGGGCGGGAACGAGCAGTACTTC. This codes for CASSLRRGGNEQYF.

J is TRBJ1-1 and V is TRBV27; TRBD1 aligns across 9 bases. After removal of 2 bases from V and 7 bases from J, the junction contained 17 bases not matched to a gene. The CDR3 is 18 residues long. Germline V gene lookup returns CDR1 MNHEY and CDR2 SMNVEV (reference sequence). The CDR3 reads CASSLRTPGQGLKGEAFF. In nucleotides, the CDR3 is TGTGCCAGCAGTTTACGAACACCGGGACAGGGTCTCAAGGGTGAAGCTTTCTTT.

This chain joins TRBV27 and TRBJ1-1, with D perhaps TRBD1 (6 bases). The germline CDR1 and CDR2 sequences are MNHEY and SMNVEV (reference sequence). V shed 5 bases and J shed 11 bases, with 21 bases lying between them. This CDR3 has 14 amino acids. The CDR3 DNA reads TGTGCCAGCAGTCCCGGCGGGGGGCTGAGGGCGGCTTTCTTT. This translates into CASSPGGGLRAAFF.

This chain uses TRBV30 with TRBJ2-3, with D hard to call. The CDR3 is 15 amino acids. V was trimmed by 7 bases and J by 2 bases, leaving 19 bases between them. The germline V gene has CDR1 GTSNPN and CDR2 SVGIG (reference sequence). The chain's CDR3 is CASTKRPESTDTQYF. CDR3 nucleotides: TGTGCCTCAACAAAACGGCCGGAGTCCACAGATACGCAGTATTTT.

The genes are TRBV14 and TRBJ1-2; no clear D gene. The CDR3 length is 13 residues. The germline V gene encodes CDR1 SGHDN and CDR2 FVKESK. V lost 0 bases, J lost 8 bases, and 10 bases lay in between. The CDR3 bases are TGTGCCAGCAGCCAAGATATGTTGCGGGGCTACACCTTC. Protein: CASSQDMLRGYTF. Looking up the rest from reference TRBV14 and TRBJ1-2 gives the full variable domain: EAGVTQFPSHSVIEKGQTVTLRCDPISGHDNLYWYRRVMGKEIKFLLHFVKESKQDESGMPNNRFLAERTGGTYSTLKVQPAELEDSGVYFCASSQDMLRGYTFGSGTRLTVV.

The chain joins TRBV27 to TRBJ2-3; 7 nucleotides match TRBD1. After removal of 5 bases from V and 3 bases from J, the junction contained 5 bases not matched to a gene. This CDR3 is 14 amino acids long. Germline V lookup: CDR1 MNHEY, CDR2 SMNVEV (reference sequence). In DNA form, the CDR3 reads TGTGCCAGCAGTCACCGGGACAGTACAGATACGCAGTATTTT. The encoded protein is CASSHRDSTDTQYF.